A single sample gave rise to the 26 T cell receptor beta chains below, sequenced in a study of vaccination effects on CD4 cells after COVID-19. Measured with immunoSEQ multiplex PCR; TCRdb has only the in-frame clones, and not every one. The sample has about 19,000 clones, around 76% seen once. The ViraFEST assay expanded antigen-specific CD4+ T cells with viral peptide pools before sequencing. The culture ran for approximately 11 days before CD4+ T cells were isolated. SARS-CoV-2 infected the person between March and December 2020, as confirmed by PCR. Antigens for these TCRs are unknown. This specimen consisted of CD4+ T cells from PBMCs cultured with SARS-CoV-2 spike peptides, obtained before COVID-19 vaccination. The receptors stem from a human donor who had a prior SARS-CoV-2 infection.

The rearrangement joins TRBV3-1 (or the pseudogene TRBV3-2) to TRBJ1-4; D is unclear. Looked up from germline, CDR1 is LGHDT and CDR2 is YNNKEL (reference sequence). V lost 0 bases and J 8 bases, leaving 10 bases between the germline ends. The CDR3 extends over 14 amino acids. The CDR3 DNA follows: TGTGCCAGCAGCCAAGATCTCCTATCCGAAAAACTGTTTTTT. Residues: CASSQDLLSEKLFF.

The gene calls are TRBV5-6 and TRBJ1-2, with D tentatively TRBD1 (5 bases). This CDR3 comprises 13 residues. Germline V lookup: CDR1 SGHDT, CDR2 YYEEEE. V was clipped by 1 base and J by 4 bases, with 8 bases between them. The CDR3 nucleotides are TGTGCCAGCAGCTTGCAGGGAGGCTATGGCTACACCTTC. Translating gives CASSLQGGYGYTF.

The DNA for the CDR3 is TGTGCCAGCAGCTTCGCCGATGGCTACACCTTC. Translating gives CASSFADGYTF. This sequence joins TRBV5-8 and TRBJ1-2, with D unresolved. Trimming pared 2 bases from V and 6 bases from J, leaving 5 bases between. Germline lookup yields CDR1 SGHTS and CDR2 YDEGEE. This CDR3 spans 11 amino acids.

V gene TRBV7-8 combines with J gene TRBJ2-3; D is possibly TRBD1 (6 bases). CDR1 and CDR2 (germline): SGHVS, FQNEAQ. V shed 1 base and J shed 2 bases, with 10 bases lying between them. The CDR3 sequence is 15 residues long. The CDR3 nucleotides read TGTGCCAGCAGCTTAGTTGGGGGACACACAGATACGCAGTATTTT. It codes for CASSLVGGHTDTQYF.

The chain carries TRBV11-3 and TRBJ1-1; a weak D match, TRBD1 (5 bases). CDR1 and CDR2 (germline): SGHNT, YENEEA. V was pared by 0 bases and J by 1 base, with 9 bases between. The CDR3 spans 15 residues. As DNA, the CDR3 is TGTGCCAGCAGCTTAGACGGCAGGGAGAACACTGAAGCTTTCTTT. This gives the protein CASSLDGRENTEAFF.

The rearrangement uses TRBV2 and TRBJ1-3; D gene ambiguous. The V and J ends lost 6 bases and 2 bases respectively, with 5 bases between them. This CDR3 has 12 residues. Germline V CDR1 and CDR2: SNHLY, FYNNEI. The CDR3: CASRAAGNTIYF. CDR3 bases: TGTGCCAGCAGGGCCGCTGGAAACACCATATATTTT.

This clone appeared once. The genes are TRBV29-1 and TRBJ2-1, with D possibly being TRBD1 or TRBD2 (5 bases each). The CDR3 is 14 residues long. Germline CDR1 and CDR2: SQVTM and ANQGSEA. V lost 3 bases and J lost 6, with 15 bases in between. Written as DNA, the CDR3 is TGCAGCGTTGAGAGGGACGTCCTAAGCAATGAGCAGTTCTTC. Translating gives CSVERDVLSNEQFF.

This clone has only a few counts. The chain joins TRBV6-5 to TRBJ1-6; D not certain. V was shortened by 0 bases and J by 9 bases, with 15 bases between the two germline ends. Germline CDR1 reads MNHEY; CDR2 reads SVGAGI. The CDR3 totals 16 residues. As DNA, the CDR3 is TGTGCCAGCAGTTACTCTCGTGGGCAGGCTATTTCACCCCTCCACTTT. Translated, it gives CASSYSRGQAISPLHF.

CDR3 in DNA: TGTGCCAGCAGCAAAGGTCAACCGGGACAGGGGACTGGGGCCAACGTCCTGACTTTC. Its translation: CASSKGQPGQGTGANVLTF. The chain uses TRBV21-1 and TRBJ2-6; TRBD1 reflects the table's D call only, with no check against the DNA. TRBV21-1 is a listed pseudogene. The CDR3 extends over 19 amino acids.

The gene calls are TRBV24-1 and TRBJ2-5; possibly TRBD1 for D (6 bases). The V end lost 7 bases, the J end lost 5 bases, and 13 bases lay between the germline ends. The CDR3 length is 13 residues. Germline V lookup: CDR1 KGHDR, CDR2 SFDVKD. CDR3 residues: CATSITGPETQYF. For the CDR3, the DNA is TGTGCCACCAGCATTACAGGGCCCGAGACCCAGTACTTC.

J is TRBJ2-7 and V is TRBV7-9, with 10 bases that match TRBD2. Germline CDR1 and CDR2: SEHNR and FQNEAQ (reference sequence). Trimming removed 1 base from V and 3 bases from J; junction bases left unmatched: 3. This CDR3 contains 15 residues. CDR3 nucleotides: TGTGCCAGCAGCTTAGGGCTAGCGGGAGTCTACGAGCAGTACTTC. Its protein product is CASSLGLAGVYEQYF.

The CDR3 reads CASTFRRVNTEAFF. CDR3 nucleotide sequence: TGTGCCAGCACTTTTCGCAGAGTAAACACTGAAGCTTTCTTT. This sequence joins TRBV6-4 and TRBJ1-1, with D uncertain. Trimming stripped 7 bases from V and 2 bases from J, with 14 bases between. The CDR3 runs to 14 residues. Germline CDR1 MRHNA, CDR2 SNTAGT.

This clone was seen only a few times. The chain is built from TRBV19 and TRBJ1-2; 9 bases are a match to TRBD1. This CDR3 is 16 amino acids long. With V trimmed by 4 bases and J by 4 bases, 10 bases remained unmatched. Germline CDR1 reads LNHDA; CDR2 reads SQIVND (reference sequence). CDR3: CASSKGQGSFGYGYTF. The CDR3 DNA sequence: TGTGCCAGTAGTAAGGGACAGGGTTCATTTGGCTATGGCTACACCTTC.

The J gene is TRBJ1-5, the V gene TRBV21-1; the tabulated D call, TRBD1, remains unverified against the DNA. TRBV21-1 is recorded as a pseudogene. This CDR3 is 16 amino acids long. CDR3 in amino acids: CASSKVGGQINQPQHF. The DNA of the CDR3 is TGTGCCAGCAGCAAAGTTGGGGGACAGATAAATCAGCCCCAGCATTTT.

There are a few counts of this clone. This chain connects TRBV2 to TRBJ2-5, with 7 bases lining up with TRBD2. The CDR3 extends over 14 amino acids. Germline lookup yields CDR1 SNHLY and CDR2 FYNNEI. The junction had 6 bases not matched to a gene; V was cut back by 5 bases and J by 3 bases. DNA of the CDR3: TGTGCCAGCAGTTATCTCCTAGCGGAAGAGACCCAGTACTTC. Its protein product is CASSYLLAEETQYF.

The CDR3 region is CASRLYRGRDREKLFF. The CDR3 DNA is TGTGCCAGCAGACTCTACCGGGGAAGGGATCGAGAAAAACTGTTTTTT. The chain carries TRBV7-9 and TRBJ1-4; D ambiguous. This CDR3 is built from 16 residues. Germline loops: CDR1 SEHNR, CDR2 FQNEAQ (reference sequence). V lost 6 bases to trimming and J lost 8 bases, with 22 bases between them.

As to this clone: The sample carries other DNA sequences with the same CDR3. The rearrangement joins TRBV5-1 to TRBJ2-7; D unclear. The ends were cut back, 2 bases at V and 3 bases at J, with 9 bases in the middle. The length of the CDR3 is 13 residues. Germline loops: CDR1 SGHRS, CDR2 YFSETQ. In nucleotides, the CDR3 is TGCGCCAGCAGCTTAGTACCCATCTACGAGCAGTACTTC. Its translation is CASSLVPIYEQYF.

The chain recombines TRBV27 with TRBJ2-7; possibly TRBD2 for D (6 bases). CDR3 length equals 14 residues. Deletions cut 5 bases from V and 2 bases from J, with 13 bases between. Germline values: CDR1 MNHEY, CDR2 SMNVEV (reference sequence). The chain's CDR3 is CASSLGLSAYEQYF. CDR3 coding DNA: TGTGCCAGCAGTCTGGGACTTTCAGCCTACGAGCAGTACTTC.

The V call is TRBV2, the J call TRBJ2-5; D might be TRBD2 (6 bases). This CDR3 is 14 amino acids long. Germline V gives CDR1 SNHLY, CDR2 FYNNEI. Trimming removed 4 bases at V and 5 bases at J, with 14 bases between. The CDR3 coding sequence is TGTGCCAGCAGTGCTTGGGGGGTAGGGGAGACCCAGTACTTC. It yields the protein CASSAWGVGETQYF.

The gene calls are TRBV12-3 or TRBV12-4 and TRBJ2-7, with D possibly matching TRBD2 (6 bases). V was trimmed by 3 bases and J by 2 bases, leaving 8 bases between them. The CDR3 spans 13 residues. CDR3 loop: CASSFRGTYEQYF. The CDR3, as DNA: TGTGCCAGCAGTTTTCGGGGGACCTACGAGCAGTACTTC.

This sequence joins TRBV19 and TRBJ1-5; D is unclear. This CDR3 spans 17 amino acids. In germline, CDR1 is LNHDA, CDR2 SQIVND (reference sequence). V shed 2 bases and J shed 3 bases, with 17 bases lying between them. CDR3 sequence reads: CASSINIREVNNQPQHF. CDR3 sequence (DNA): TGTGCCAGTAGTATAAATATCCGGGAGGTGAACAATCAGCCCCAGCATTTT.

This clone was detected a few times. The gene calls are TRBV6-6 and TRBJ2-5, with 8 bases lining up with TRBD1. The CDR3 is made up of 15 amino acids. Losses at the gene ends were 6 bases for V and 4 bases for J; bases not matched to a gene: 10. CDR1 and CDR2 (germline): MNHNY, SVGAGI (reference sequence). The CDR3 reads CASRSTGASGETQYF. CDR3 nucleotides: TGTGCCAGCAGATCGACAGGGGCATCTGGAGAGACCCAGTACTTC.

Points on this clone: The same CDR3 also results from other DNA sequences found in this sample. V and J are TRBV5-6 and TRBJ2-1, with 7 positions matching TRBD1. The V and J ends lost 2 bases and 3 bases, in that order; junction bases with no gene match: 8. The germline V gene has CDR1 SGHDT and CDR2 YYEEEE. The CDR3 covers 16 residues. The CDR3, as DNA: TGTGCCAGCAGCTTAACAGGGGCCAACCTCTACAATGAGCAGTTCTTC. Translation: CASSLTGANLYNEQFF.

The chain carries TRBV29-1 and TRBJ2-5, with D possibly matching TRBD2 (7 bases). V was pared by 5 bases and J by 0 bases, with 22 bases between. CDR3 length: 17 residues. Germline-derived CDR1 and CDR2 are SQVTM and ANQGSEA. The chain's CDR3 is CSVIPLTGRGYQETQYF. The CDR3, as DNA: TGCAGCGTTATACCTTTAACAGGGAGGGGGTACCAAGAGACCCAGTACTTC.

This clone was seen a single time. The J gene is TRBJ1-2, the V gene TRBV6-2 or TRBV6-3, with D hard to call. This CDR3 region has 13 residues. The V and J ends lost 4 bases and 2 bases respectively, with 8 bases between them. The germline gives CDR1 MNHEY, CDR2 SVGEGT. The CDR3 DNA reads TGTGCCAGCAGTTCGTTGGGGAACTATGGCTACACCTTC. Translated, it gives CASSSLGNYGYTF.

The V call is TRBV5-6, the J call TRBJ1-1; D is uncertain. Trimming stripped 2 bases from V and 3 bases from J, with 8 bases between. The germline gives CDR1 SGHDT, CDR2 YYEEEE. CDR3 length equals 13 residues. The CDR3 coding sequence is TGTGCCAGCAGCTTCGGTGAGGACACTGAAGCTTTCTTT. It yields the protein CASSFGEDTEAFF.